This record looks at one T cell receptor (beta chain) sequence and its context. The antigen remains undetermined. V was clipped by 0 bases and J by 7 bases; unmatched bases: 12. In germline, CDR1 is KGHSH, CDR2 LQKENI. The CDR3 is 17 residues long. Researchers report isolating at least 6.5 million PBMCs per sample. These data belong to a study of blood T cells in healthy people across ages. Findings and caveats of the study: Researchers judged that diversity estimates from one million T cells fell short of true values. PBMCs left unsorted prevented a conclusive naive versus antigen-experienced comparison. Long-lived and aged donors differed, with more naive CD4+ cells and higher diversity in the long-lived.

Combining a sample-barcoded 5' primer with a J-beta primer mix, a second PCR ran for roughly 6 to 12 cycles. One entry per CDR3 protein, called by TCRdb with MiXCR from the 5' RACE reads. The table records about 1.1 million distinct CDR3 sequences, more than 30% of them present only once. The sequencing sample was made of blood. This receptor was obtained from a man aged 18-30 years in good health. The genes are TRBV18 and TRBJ1-2; 9 bases line up with TRBD1. CDR3 amino acids: CASSPPLRLDRGGGYTF. The DNA for the CDR3 is TGTGCCAGCTCACCACCCCTCCGTTTGGACAGGGGTGGTGGCTACACCTTC.